This T cell receptor (beta chain) was identified in a study of identical twins. TCRdb itself ran the 5' RACE reads through MiXCR, one entry per CDR3 protein. The sample holds about 470,000 distinct CDR3 sequences, 24% seen once. Germline CDR1 is SGHTA and CDR2 is FQGTGA. The CDR3 extends over 13 amino acids. V lost 9 bases to trimming and J lost 6 bases; unmatched junction nucleotides: 4. These data also featured in a second study, about T cells expressing NK-cell markers.

The clonotype originates from a woman aged 18 to 35 in good health. The source material was CD4+ T cells sorted from blood. The rearrangement joins TRBV7-3 to TRBJ2-2; 10 bases fit TRBD2. Here the CDR3 DNA reads TGTGCCAGTTCTGGGACTAGCGCCGGGGAGCTGTTTTTT. This sequence encodes CASSGTSAGELFF.